This T cell receptor beta chain was observed in a study of cytomegalovirus exposure and HLA in healthy donors. Study-level findings and limits: Excluded were some V segments that proved indistinguishable, including TRBV6-2 and TRBV6-3. In an earlier analysis, in roughly 580 donors, most V segments appeared productive either ~90% or ~30% of the time.

Germline-derived CDR1 and CDR2 are SGHTS and YDEGEE. CDR3 length: 15 residues. V was pared by 3 bases and J by 6 bases, with 19 bases between. In the PCR, 60 Vbeta and 13 Jbeta primers were used. Generated by immunoSEQ multiplex PCR, the TCRdb table keeps only in-frame clones and is missing some. Here the sample spans about 190,000 clones, 75% to 90% being singletons. Comment on this clone: Its antigen is unidentified.

The receptor was isolated from a boy between 2 and 10 years old in good health and CMV-seronegative. This rearrangement joins TRBV5-8 to TRBJ2-7; maybe TRBD2 (6 bases). The sample was PBMCs. The CDR3 nucleotides are TGTGCCAGCAGCTACGACGGGACTCCTAGCCGCGAGCAGTACTTC. Protein: CASSYDGTPSREQYF.